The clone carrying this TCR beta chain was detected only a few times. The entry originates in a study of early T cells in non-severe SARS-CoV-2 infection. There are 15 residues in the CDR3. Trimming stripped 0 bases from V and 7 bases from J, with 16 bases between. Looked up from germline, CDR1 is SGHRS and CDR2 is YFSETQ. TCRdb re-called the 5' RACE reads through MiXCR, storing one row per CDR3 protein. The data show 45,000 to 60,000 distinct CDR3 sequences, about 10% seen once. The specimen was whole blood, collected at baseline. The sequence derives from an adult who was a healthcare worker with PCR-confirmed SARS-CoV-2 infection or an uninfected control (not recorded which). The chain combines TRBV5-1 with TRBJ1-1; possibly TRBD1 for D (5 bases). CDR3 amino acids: CASSLANPGPGEAFF. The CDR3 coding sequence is TGCGCCAGCAGCTTGGCCAACCCAGGGCCGGGTGAAGCTTTCTTT.